This TCR beta chain is drawn from a study of blood T cells in healthy people across ages. CDR1 and CDR2 (germline): ENHRY, SYGVKD. V lost 2 bases and J lost 0, with 12 bases in between. The CDR3 is 16 amino acids. It was with a sample-barcoded 5' primer and a J-beta primer mix that a second PCR of about 7 to 12 cycles was run. Individual samples furnished no less than 2.5 million CDR3-containing paired-end reads apiece. TCRdb used MiXCR to reprocess the 5' RACE reads, holding one entry per CDR3 protein. The repertoire holds roughly 680,000 distinct CDR3 sequences, with about 21% as singletons. Ten or more counts support this clonotype.

The sample comprised blood. This chain joins TRBV10-3 and TRBJ2-3; weak D call: TRBD2 (5 bases). This TCR came from a man between 65 and 85 years old in good health. The CDR3, as DNA: TGTGCCATCAGTGAGCCTGACTATCCTAGCACAGATACGCAGTATTTT. Translated: CAISEPDYPSTDTQYF.